Here is one T cell receptor (beta chain) with its context. Its antigen remains unknown. The data belong to a study of response to subunit inactivated influenza vaccine. Study conclusions and caveats: The authors proposed limited new T cell recruitment per seasonal influenza vaccination.

The CDR3 has 15 amino acids. Trimming left V 4 bases short and J 0 bases short, with 9 bases between. TCRdb re-analysed the RT-PCR reads in MiXCR, keeping a single row per CDR3 protein. Of roughly 790,000 distinct CDR3 sequences listed, 21% are singletons. The TCR sequence derives from a man in his fifties who received an inactivated influenza vaccine. The chain is built from TRBV12-3 or TRBV12-4 and TRBJ2-2; tentatively, D is TRBD2 (5 bases). The sample was PBMCs from blood, taken approximately 5 days after vaccination. The CDR3 region has the DNA TGTGCCAGCAGTTGGAGGAGCACGAACACCGGGGAGCTGTTTTTT. It specifies CASSWRSTNTGELFF.